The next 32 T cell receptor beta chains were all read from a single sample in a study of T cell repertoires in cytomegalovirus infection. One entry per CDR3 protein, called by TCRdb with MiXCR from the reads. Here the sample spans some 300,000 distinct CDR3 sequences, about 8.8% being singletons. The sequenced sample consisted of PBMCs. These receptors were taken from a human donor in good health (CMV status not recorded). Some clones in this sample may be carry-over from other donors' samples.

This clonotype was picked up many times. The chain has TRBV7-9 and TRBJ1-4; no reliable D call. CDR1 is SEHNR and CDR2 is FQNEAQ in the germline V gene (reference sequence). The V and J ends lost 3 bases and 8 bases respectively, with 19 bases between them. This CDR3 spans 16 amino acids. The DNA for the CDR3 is TGTGCCAGCAGCTTCTCCGAGCGGGGAGAGGAGGAAAAACTGTTTTTT. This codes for CASSFSERGEEEKLFF.

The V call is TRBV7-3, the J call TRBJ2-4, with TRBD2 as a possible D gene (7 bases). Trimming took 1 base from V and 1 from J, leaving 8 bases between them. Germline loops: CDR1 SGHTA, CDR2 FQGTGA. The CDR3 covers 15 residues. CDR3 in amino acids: CASSLKGGAKNIQYF. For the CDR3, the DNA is TGTGCCAGCAGCTTAAAGGGGGGGGCCAAAAACATTCAGTACTTC. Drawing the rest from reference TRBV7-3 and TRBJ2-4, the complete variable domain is GAGVSQTPSNKVTEKGKYVELRCDPISGHTALYWYRQSLGQGPEFLIYFQGTGAADDSGLPNDRFFAVRPEGSVSTLKIQRTERGDSAVYLCASSLKGGAKNIQYFGAGTRLSVL.

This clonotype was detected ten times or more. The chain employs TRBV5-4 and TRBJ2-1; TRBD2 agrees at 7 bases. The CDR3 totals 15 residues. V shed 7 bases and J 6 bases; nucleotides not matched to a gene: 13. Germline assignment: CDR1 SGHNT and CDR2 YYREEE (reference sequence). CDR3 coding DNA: TGTGCCAGCCGCGGGGGAGTCCTAACTCGCAATGAGCAGTTCTTC. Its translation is CASRGGVLTRNEQFF. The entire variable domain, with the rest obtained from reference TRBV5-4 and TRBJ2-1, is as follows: ETGVTQSPTHLIKTRGQQVTLRCSSQSGHNTVSWYQQALGQGPQFIFQYYREEENGRGNFPPRFSGLQFPNYSSELNVNALELDDSALYLCASRGGVLTRNEQFFGPGTRLTVL.

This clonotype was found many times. CDR3 in amino acids: CATSEPGTGEYNEQFF. The CDR3 coding sequence is TGTGCCACCAGTGAGCCCGGGACAGGGGAGTACAATGAGCAGTTCTTC. The chain employs TRBV24-1 and TRBJ2-1, with 10 bases aligning to TRBD1. The CDR3 runs 16 residues. The germline V gene encodes CDR1 KGHDR and CDR2 SFDVKD. Trimming at V came to 4 bases and at J to 4 bases, leaving 6 bases not matched to a gene.

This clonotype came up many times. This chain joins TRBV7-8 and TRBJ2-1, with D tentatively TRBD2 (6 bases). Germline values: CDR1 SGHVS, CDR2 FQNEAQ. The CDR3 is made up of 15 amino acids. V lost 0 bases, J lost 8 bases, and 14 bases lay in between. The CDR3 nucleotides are TGTGCCAGCAGCTTAGCGCGGGGCCGTATACATGAGCAGTTCTTC. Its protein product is CASSLARGRIHEQFF.

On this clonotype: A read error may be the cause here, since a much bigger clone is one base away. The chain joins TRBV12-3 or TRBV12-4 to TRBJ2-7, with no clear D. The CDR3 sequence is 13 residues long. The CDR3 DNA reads TGTGCCGGCAGTACCATGAGGTCCTACGAGCAGTACTTC. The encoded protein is CAGSTMRSYEQYF.

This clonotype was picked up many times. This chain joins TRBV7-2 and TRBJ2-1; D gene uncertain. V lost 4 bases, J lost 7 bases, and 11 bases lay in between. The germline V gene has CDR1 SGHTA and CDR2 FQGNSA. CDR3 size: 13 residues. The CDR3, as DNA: TGTGCCAGCAGCTACTTGGGCCCTAATGAGCAGTTCTTC. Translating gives CASSYLGPNEQFF.

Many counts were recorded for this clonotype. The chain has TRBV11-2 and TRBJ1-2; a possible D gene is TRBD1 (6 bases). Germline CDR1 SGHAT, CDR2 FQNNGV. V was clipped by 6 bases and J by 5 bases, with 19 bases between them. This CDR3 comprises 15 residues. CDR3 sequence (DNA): TGTGCCAGCAGACCATCTTCAGGGGAACGTTATGGCTACACCTTC. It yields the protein CASRPSSGERYGYTF.

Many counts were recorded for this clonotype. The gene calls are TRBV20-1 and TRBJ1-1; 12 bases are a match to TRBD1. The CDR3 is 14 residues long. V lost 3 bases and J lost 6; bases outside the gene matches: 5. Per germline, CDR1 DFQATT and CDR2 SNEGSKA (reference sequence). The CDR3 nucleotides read TGCAGTGCTAGGGGACAGGGGGCTGGGGCTGAAGCTTTCTTT. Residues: CSARGQGAGAEAFF.

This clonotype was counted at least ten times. The DNA of the CDR3 is TGCGCCAGCACACCGGGACAGGGAGATGAAAAACTGTTTTTT. Residues: CASTPGQGDEKLFF. The J gene is TRBJ1-4, the V gene TRBV10-2; 9 bases agree with TRBD1. CDR1 WSHSY and CDR2 SAAADI come from the germline V gene. This CDR3 is built from 14 residues. V shed 7 bases, J shed 6 bases, and the junction held 6 bases outside the gene matches.

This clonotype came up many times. CDR3 in amino acids: CASSRQHMNTEAFF. In DNA, the CDR3 is TGTGCCAGCAGTCGACAGCATATGAACACTGAAGCTTTCTTT. The V gene is TRBV6-2 or TRBV6-3, the J gene TRBJ1-1; a weak D match, TRBD1 (5 bases). Germline values: CDR1 MNHEY, CDR2 SVGEGT. CDR3 length: 14 residues. The V end was cut by 5 bases, the J end by 0 bases, with 10 bases between.

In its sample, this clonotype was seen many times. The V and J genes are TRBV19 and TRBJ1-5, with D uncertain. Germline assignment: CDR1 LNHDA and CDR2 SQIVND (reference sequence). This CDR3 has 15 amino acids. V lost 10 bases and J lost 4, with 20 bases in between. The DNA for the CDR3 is TGTGCCACCAAAGATACCGGACTGATTAATCAGCCCCAGCATTTT. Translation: CATKDTGLINQPQHF.

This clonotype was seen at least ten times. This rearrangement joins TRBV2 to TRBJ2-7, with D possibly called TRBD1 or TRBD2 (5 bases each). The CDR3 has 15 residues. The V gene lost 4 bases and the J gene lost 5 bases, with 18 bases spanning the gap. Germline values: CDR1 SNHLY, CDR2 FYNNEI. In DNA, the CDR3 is TGTGCCAGCAGTGCTACGGGACGGCCTCCGGACGAGCAGTACTTC. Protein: CASSATGRPPDEQYF.

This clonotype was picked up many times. CDR3 sequence reads: CASRSDRMNTEAFF. CDR3 in DNA: TGTGCCAGCAGATCGGACAGGATGAACACTGAAGCTTTCTTT. V gene TRBV6-2 or TRBV6-3 combines with J gene TRBJ1-1, with 7 bases identical to TRBD1. CDR3 length equals 14 residues. With 6 bases clipped from V and 0 bases from J, the junction kept 4 bases outside the gene matches. Germline lookup yields CDR1 MNHEY and CDR2 SVGEGT.

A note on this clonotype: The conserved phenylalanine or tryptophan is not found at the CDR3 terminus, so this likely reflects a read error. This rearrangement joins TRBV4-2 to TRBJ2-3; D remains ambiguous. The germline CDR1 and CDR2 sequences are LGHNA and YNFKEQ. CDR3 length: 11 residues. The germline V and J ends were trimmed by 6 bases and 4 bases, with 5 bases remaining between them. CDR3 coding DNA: TGTGCCAGCAGGGGGTCAGATACGCAGTATTCT. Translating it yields CASRGSDTQYS.

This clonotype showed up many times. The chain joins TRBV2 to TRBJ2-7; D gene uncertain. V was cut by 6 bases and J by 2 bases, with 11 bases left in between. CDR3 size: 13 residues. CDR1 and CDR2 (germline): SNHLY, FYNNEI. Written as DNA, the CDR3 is TGTGCCAGCAGGGATACCGCCACCTACGAGCAGTACGTC. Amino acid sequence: CASRDTATYEQYV.

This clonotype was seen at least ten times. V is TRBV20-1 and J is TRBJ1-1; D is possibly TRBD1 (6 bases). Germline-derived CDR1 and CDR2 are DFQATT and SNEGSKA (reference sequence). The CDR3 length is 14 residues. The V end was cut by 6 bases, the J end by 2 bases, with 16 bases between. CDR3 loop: CSASAGAPNTEAFF. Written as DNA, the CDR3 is TGCAGTGCCTCAGCGGGGGCTCCTAACACTGAAGCTTTCTTT.

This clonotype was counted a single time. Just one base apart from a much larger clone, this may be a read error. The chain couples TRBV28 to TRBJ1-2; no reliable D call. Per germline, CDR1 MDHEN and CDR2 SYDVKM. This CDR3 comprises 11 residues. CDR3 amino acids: CASKGGYGDTF. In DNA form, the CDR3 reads TGTGCCAGCAAGGGTGGCTATGGCGACACCTTC.

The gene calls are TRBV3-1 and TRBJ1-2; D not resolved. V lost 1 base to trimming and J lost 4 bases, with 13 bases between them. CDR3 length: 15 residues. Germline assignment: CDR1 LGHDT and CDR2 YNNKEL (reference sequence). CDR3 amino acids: CASSQALRTVYGYTF. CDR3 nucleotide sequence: TGTGCCAGCAGCCAAGCTCTGAGAACAGTCTATGGCTACACCTTC.

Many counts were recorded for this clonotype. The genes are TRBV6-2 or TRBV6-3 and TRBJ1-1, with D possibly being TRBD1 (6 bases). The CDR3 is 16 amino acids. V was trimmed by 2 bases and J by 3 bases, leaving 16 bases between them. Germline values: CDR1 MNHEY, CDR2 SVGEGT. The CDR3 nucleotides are TGTGCCAGCAGTTACCCGGAACAGGGAGTCGACACTGAAGCTTTCTTT. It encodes CASSYPEQGVDTEAFF.

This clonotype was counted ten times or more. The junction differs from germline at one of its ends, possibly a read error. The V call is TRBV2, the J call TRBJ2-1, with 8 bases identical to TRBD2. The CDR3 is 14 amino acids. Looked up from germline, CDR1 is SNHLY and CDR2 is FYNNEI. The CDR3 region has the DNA TGTGCCAGCGGTGAGACTAGCGTCTACAATGAGCAGTTCTTC. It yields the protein CASGETSVYNEQFF.

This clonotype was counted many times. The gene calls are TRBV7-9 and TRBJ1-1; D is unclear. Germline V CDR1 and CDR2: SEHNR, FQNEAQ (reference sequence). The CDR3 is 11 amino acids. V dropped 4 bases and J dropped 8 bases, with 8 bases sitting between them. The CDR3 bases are TGTGCCAGCAGCTCAACGGGCGAAGCTTTCTTT. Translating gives CASSSTGEAFF.

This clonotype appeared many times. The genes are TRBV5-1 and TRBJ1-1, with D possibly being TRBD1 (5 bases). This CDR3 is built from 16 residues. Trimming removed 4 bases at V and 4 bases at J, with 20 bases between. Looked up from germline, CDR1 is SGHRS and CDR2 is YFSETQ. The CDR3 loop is CASSTTSGTLGTEAFF. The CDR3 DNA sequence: TGCGCCAGCAGCACAACTAGCGGGACTCTGGGCACTGAAGCTTTCTTT.

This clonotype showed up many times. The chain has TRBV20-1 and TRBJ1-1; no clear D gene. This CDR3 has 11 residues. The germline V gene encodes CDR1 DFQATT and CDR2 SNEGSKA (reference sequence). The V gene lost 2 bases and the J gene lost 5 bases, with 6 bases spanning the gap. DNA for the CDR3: TGCAGTGCTAGACGGGAGACTGAAGCTTTCTTT. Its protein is CSARRETEAFF.

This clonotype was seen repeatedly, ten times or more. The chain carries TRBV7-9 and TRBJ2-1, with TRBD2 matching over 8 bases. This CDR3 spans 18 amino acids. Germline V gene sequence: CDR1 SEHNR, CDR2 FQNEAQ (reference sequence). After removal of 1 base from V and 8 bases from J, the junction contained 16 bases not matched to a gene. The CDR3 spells CASSLESSGPTLRDEQFF. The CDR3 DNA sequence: TGTGCCAGCAGCTTAGAATCTAGCGGGCCAACATTGAGGGATGAGCAGTTCTTC.

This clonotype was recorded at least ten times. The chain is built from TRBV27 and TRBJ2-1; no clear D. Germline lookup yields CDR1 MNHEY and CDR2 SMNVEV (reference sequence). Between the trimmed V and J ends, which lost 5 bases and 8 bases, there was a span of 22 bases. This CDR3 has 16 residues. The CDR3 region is CASSPRLIAFGDEQFF. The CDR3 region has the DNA TGTGCCAGCAGTCCCAGACTCATCGCCTTTGGGGATGAGCAGTTCTTC.

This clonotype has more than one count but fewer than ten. CDR3 in DNA: TGTGCCAGCAGAGAGGGACTAGCGGTCTCCTACGAGCAGTACTTC. Amino acids: CASREGLAVSYEQYF. This rearrangement joins TRBV12-3 or TRBV12-4 to TRBJ2-7; 11 bases fit TRBD2. The junction had 4 bases not matched to a gene; V was cut back by 6 bases and J by 0 bases. CDR3 length equals 15 residues.

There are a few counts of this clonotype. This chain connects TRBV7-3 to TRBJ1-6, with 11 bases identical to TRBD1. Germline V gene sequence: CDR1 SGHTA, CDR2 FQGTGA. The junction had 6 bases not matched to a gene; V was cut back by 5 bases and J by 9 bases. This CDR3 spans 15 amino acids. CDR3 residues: CASSTRGTGGSPLHF. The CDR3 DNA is TGTGCCAGCAGCACGCGTGGGACAGGGGGTTCACCCCTCCACTTT.

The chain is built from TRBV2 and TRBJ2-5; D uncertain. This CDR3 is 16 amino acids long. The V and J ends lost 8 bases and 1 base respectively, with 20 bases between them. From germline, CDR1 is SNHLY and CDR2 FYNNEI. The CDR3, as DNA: TGTGCCAGCTGGGGTCTTTCAGACGTCCCCCAAGAGACCCAGTACTTC. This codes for CASWGLSDVPQETQYF.

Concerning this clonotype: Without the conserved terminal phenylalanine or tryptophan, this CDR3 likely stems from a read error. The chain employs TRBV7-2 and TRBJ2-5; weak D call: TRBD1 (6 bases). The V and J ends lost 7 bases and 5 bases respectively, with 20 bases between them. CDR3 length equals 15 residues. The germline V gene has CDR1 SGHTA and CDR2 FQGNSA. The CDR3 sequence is CASTLSRGWAETQYL. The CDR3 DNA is TGTGCCAGCACCCTCTCAAGGGGGTGGGCGGAGACCCAGTACTTG.

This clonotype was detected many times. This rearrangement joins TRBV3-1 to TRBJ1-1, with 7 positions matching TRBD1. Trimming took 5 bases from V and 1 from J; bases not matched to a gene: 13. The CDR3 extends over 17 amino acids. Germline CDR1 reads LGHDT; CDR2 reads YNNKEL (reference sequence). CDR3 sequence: CASSDSRPGGTNTEAFF. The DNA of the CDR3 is TGTGCCAGCAGCGATTCCCGGCCAGGGGGGACGAACACTGAAGCTTTCTTT.

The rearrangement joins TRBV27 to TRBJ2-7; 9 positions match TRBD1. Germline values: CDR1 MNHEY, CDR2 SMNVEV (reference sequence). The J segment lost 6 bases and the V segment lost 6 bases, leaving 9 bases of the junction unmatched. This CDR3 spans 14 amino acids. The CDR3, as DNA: TGTGCCAGCAGCCCCGGGACAGGGTTCGTCGAGCAGTACTTC. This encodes CASSPGTGFVEQYF.